A single sample is the source of the 8 T cell receptor beta chains below, sequenced in a study of T cell clonality in common variable immunodeficiency. Measured with immunoSEQ multiplex PCR; TCRdb has only the in-frame clones, and not every one. This set yields about 47,000 clones and no singletons; the top ten hold approximately 5.9%. The sequencing sample was made of peripheral blood mononuclear cells. Receptors were obtained from a person aged 18 to 75 in good health.

This clone was observed many times. Sequencing ends 3 residues short of the CDR3 end; the germline J gene provides the rest. The V gene is TRBV30, the J gene TRBJ2-5; D is possibly TRBD1 or TRBD2 (5 bases each). Trimming cost V 4 bases and J 5 bases, with 23 bases left between them. The germline CDR1 and CDR2 sequences are GTSNPN and SVGIG (reference sequence). This CDR3 is built from 16 residues. CDR3 region: CAWKSTQIAREETQYF. CDR3 DNA, as far as it was read: TGTGCCTGGAAATCCACCCAGATCGCCAGGGAGGAGACC. Based on the CDR3 plus reference TRBV30 and TRBJ2-5, the full variable domain is SQTIHQWPATLVQPVGSPLSLECTVEGTSNPNLYWYRQAAGRGLQLLFYSVGIGQISSEVPQNLSASRPQDRQFILSSKKLLLSDSGFYLCAWKSTQIAREETQYFGPGTRLLVL.

This clone was seen ten or more times. With the read ending 3 residues before the CDR3 end, the germline J gene is used to fill in that end. This sequence joins TRBV5-1 and TRBJ1-4; D gene uncertain. The CDR3 consists of 16 residues. Germline CDR1 reads SGHRS; CDR2 reads YFSETQ. The part of the CDR3 DNA that was read is TGCGCCAGCAGCTTGGCCGGGTTGAAGTACGGTTCACCA. This encodes CASSLAGLKYGSP. The whole CDR3 sequence reads CASSLAGLKYGSPLFF. The whole variable domain, remainder taken from reference TRBV5-1 and TRBJ1-4, is KAGVTQTPRYLIKTRGQQVTLSCSPISGHRSVSWYQQTPGQGLQFLFEYFSETQRNKGNFPGRFSGRQFSNSRSEMNVSTLELGDSALYLCASSLAGLKYGSPLFFGSGTQLSVL.

This clone was found many times. The read is 3 residues too short to cover the CDR3 end, so that end is filled in from the germline J gene. The chain uses TRBV7-2 and TRBJ2-1; the D is unclear. This CDR3 contains 12 residues. Germline CDR1 and CDR2: SGHTA and FQGNSA. Trimming left V 5 bases short and J 9 bases short, with 11 bases between. The CDR3 bases that were read are TGTGCCAGCAGCCTCATCTCGGGTGAG. This codes for CASSLISGE. The CDR3 as a whole reads CASSLISGEQFF.

This clone was seen a handful of times. The read comes to an end 3 residues before the CDR3 does, leaving the germline J gene to fill in the end. The chain carries TRBV18 and TRBJ2-5; 9 nucleotides line up with TRBD2. Germline V gene data show CDR1 as KGHSH and CDR2 as LQKENI. This CDR3 is 20 amino acids long. The CDR3 bases that were read are TGTGCCAGCTCACCACCGGGGTGGCGGGGGGGCTCGTCGTGCACAGATACC. Encoded protein: CASSPPGWRGGSSCTDT. The full-length CDR3 reads as CASSPPGWRGGSSCTDTQYF.

This clone was picked up many times. The observed sequence ends 3 residues before the CDR3 terminus, with the missing tail filled in from the germline J gene. The chain carries TRBV5-1 and TRBJ1-2; tentatively, D is TRBD1 (6 bases). Trimming shortened V by 4 bases and J by 4 bases, and 11 bases separated the two germline ends. Per germline, CDR1 SGHRS and CDR2 YFSETQ. This CDR3 is built from 13 residues. CDR3 residues: CASSGGDTYGYTF. The CDR3 bases that were read are TGCGCCAGCAGCGGGGGGGACACCTATGGC.

At least ten counts were recorded for this clone. The CDR3 end is not reached by the read, which stops 3 residues before it; the germline J gene fills it in. The V and J genes are TRBV5-5 and TRBJ1-2, with 7 bases matching TRBD1. The ends lost 2 bases at V and 3 bases at J; junction bases unmatched: 7. The CDR3 extends over 15 amino acids. Germline V CDR1 and CDR2: SGHKS, YYEKEE (reference sequence). The CDR3 protein is CASSFYSGTDYGYTF. The sequenced CDR3 bases are TGTGCCAGCAGCTTCTATTCCGGGACAGACTATGGC.

This clone has at least ten counts. Partial CDR3 DNA: TGTGCCAGCAGCTCGACAGGGGCCAATCAGCCC. Protein: CASSSTGANQP. The CDR3 as a whole reads CASSSTGANQPQHF. The V and J genes are TRBV11-2 and TRBJ1-5; 8 bases are shared with TRBD1. The read finishes 3 residues shy of the CDR3 end, and the germline J gene is used to complete it. The germline CDR1 and CDR2 sequences are SGHAT and FQNNGV. The CDR3 consists of 14 residues. The V gene end was trimmed by 4 bases and the J gene end by 3 bases; junction bases not matched to a gene: 2.

The table lists this clone with many counts. The CDR3 is CASSLGQGNGYTF. Partial CDR3 DNA: TGTGCCAGCAGCTTAGGCCAGGGTAATGGC. The chain combines TRBV7-9 with TRBJ1-2; D is perhaps TRBD1 (5 bases). The read ends 3 residues before the CDR3 terminus; that terminus is restored from the germline J gene. This CDR3 spans 13 amino acids. V was pared by 1 base and J by 6 bases, with 9 bases between. Germline assignment: CDR1 SEHNR and CDR2 FQNEAQ (reference sequence).